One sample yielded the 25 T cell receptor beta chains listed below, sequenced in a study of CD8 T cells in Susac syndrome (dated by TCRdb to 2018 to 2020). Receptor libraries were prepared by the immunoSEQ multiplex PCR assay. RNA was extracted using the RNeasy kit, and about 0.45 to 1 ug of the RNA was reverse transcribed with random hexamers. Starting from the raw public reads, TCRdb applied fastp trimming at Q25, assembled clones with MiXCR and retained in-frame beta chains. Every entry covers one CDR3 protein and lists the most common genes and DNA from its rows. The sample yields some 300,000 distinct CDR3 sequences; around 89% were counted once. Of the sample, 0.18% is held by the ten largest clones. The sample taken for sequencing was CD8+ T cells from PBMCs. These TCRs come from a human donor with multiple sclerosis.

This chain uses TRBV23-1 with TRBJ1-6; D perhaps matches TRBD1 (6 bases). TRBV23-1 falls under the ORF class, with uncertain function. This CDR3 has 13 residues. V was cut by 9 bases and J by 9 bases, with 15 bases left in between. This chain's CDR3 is CARVTGFCSPLHF. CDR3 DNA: TGCGCCAGAGTTACAGGGTTTTGTTCACCCCTCCACTTT.

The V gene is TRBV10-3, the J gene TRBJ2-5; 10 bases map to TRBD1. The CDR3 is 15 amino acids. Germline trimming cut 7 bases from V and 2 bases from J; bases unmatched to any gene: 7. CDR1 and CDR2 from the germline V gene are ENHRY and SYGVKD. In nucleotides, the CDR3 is TGTGCCATCAATGGGGGGACAGGGGAACAAGAGACCCAGTACTTC. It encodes CAINGGTGEQETQYF.

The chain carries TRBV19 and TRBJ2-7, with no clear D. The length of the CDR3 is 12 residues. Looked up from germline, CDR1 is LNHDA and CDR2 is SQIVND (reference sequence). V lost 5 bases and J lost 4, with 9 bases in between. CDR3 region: CASSDGVYEQYF. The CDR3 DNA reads TGTGCCAGTAGTGACGGAGTTTACGAGCAGTACTTC.

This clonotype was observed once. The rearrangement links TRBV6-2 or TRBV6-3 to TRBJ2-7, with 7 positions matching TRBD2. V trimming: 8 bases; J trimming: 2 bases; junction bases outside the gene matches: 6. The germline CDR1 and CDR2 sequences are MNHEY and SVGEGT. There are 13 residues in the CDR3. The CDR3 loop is CASRSGAPYEQYF. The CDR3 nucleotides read TGTGCCAGCCGGAGCGGGGCCCCCTACGAGCAGTACTTC.

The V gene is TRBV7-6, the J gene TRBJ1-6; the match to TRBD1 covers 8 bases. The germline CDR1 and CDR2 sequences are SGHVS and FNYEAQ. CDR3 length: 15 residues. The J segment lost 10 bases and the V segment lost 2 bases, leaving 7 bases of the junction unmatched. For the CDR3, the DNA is TGTGCCAGCAGCTTAAATCCCCAGGGGGCCTCACCCCTCCACTTT. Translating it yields CASSLNPQGASPLHF. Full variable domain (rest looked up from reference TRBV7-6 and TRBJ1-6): GAGVSQSPRYKVTKRGQDVALRCDPISGHVSLYWYRQALGQGPEFLTYFNYEAQQDKSGLPNDRFSAERPEGSISTLTIQRTEQRDSAMYRCASSLNPQGASPLHFGNGTRLTVT.

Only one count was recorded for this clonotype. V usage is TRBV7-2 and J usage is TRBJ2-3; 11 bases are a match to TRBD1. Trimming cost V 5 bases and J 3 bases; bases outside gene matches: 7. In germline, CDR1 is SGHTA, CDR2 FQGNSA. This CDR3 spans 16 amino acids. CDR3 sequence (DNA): TGTGCCAGCAGCCTCGGGACAGGGGGTTGGACAGATACGCAGTATTTT. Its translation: CASSLGTGGWTDTQYF.

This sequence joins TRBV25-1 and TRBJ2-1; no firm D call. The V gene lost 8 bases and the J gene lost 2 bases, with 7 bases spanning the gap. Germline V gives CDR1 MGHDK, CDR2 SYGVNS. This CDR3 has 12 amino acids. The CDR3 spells CASFGPYNEQFF. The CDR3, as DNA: TGTGCCAGCTTTGGACCCTACAATGAGCAGTTCTTC.

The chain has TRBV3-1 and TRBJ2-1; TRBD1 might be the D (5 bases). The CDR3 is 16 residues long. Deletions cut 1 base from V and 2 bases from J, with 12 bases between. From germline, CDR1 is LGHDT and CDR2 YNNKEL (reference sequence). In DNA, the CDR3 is TGTGCCAGCAGCCAAGTAAAGGGGCCCCCCTACAATGAGCAGTTCTTC. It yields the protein CASSQVKGPPYNEQFF.

CDR3 nucleotides: TGTGCCAGCAGCCAAGATCTAGGGGAGGGGGCACGGGAGACCCAGTACTTC. Translation: CASSQDLGEGARETQYF. The V gene is TRBV4-2, the J gene TRBJ2-5; D may be TRBD1 or TRBD2 (7 bases each). Between the trimmed V and J ends, which lost 0 bases and 5 bases, there was a span of 19 bases. The germline gives CDR1 LGHNA, CDR2 YNFKEQ. The CDR3 extends over 17 amino acids.

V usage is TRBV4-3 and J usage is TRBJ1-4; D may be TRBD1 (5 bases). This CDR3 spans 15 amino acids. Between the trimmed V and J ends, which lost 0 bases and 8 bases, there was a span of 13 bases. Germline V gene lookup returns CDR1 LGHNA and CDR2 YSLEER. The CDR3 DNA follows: TGCGCCAGCAGCCAAGATGCGTACAGGACCGAAAAACTGTTTTTT. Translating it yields CASSQDAYRTEKLFF.

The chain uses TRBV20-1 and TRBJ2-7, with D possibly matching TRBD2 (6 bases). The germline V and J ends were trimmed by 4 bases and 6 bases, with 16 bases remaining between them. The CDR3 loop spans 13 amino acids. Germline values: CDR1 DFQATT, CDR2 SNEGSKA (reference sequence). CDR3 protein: CSAIAPREAEQYF. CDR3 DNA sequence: TGCAGTGCTATTGCCCCTAGGGAGGCCGAGCAGTACTTC.

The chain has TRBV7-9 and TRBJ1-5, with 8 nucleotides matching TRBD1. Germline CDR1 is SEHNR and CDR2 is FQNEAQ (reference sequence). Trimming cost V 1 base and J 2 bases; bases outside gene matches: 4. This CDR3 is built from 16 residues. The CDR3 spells CASSLGTGFGNQPQHF. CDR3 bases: TGTGCCAGCAGCTTAGGGACAGGGTTCGGCAATCAGCCCCAGCATTTT. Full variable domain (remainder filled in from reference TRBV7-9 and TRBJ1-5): DTGVSQNPRHKITKRGQNVTFRCDPISEHNRLYWYRQTLGQGPEFLTYFQNEAQLEKSRLLSDRFSAERPKGSFSTLEIQRTEQGDSAMYLCASSLGTGFGNQPQHFGDGTRLSIL.

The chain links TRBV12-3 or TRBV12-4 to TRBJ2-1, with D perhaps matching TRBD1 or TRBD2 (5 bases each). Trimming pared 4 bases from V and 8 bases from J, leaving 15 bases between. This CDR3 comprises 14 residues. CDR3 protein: CASSSEGPRDEQFF. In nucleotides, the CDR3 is TGTGCCAGCAGTTCCGAGGGGCCGCGGGATGAGCAGTTCTTC.

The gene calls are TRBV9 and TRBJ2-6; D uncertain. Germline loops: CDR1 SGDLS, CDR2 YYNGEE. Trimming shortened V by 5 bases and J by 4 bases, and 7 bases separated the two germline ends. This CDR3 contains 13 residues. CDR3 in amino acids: CASSGRGANVLTF. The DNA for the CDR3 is TGTGCCAGCAGTGGCCGGGGGGCCAACGTCCTGACTTTC.

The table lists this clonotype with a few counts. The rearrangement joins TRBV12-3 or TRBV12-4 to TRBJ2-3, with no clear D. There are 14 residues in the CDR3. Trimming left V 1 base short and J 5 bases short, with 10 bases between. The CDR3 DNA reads TGTGCCAGCAGTTTAGATGGGCCGTTAGATACGCAGTATTTT. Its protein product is CASSLDGPLDTQYF.

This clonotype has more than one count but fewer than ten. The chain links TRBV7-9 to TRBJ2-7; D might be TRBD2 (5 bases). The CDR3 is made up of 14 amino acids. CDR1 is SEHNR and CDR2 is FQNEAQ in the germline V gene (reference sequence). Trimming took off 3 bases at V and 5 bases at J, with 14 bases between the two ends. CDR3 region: CASSFRDQPHEQYF. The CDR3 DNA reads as TGTGCCAGCAGCTTCCGGGATCAGCCCCACGAGCAGTACTTC.

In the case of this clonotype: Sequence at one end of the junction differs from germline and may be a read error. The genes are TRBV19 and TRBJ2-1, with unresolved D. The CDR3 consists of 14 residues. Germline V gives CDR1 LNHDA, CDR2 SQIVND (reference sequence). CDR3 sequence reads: CASSRRSSNNEQFF. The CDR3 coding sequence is TGTGCCAGTAGTAGACGGAGCTCCAACAATGAGCAGTTCTTC. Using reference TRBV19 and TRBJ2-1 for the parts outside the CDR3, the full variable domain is DGGITQSPKYLFRKEGQNVTLSCEQNLNHDAMYWYRQDPGQGLRLIYYSQIVNDFQKGDIAEGYSVSREKKESFPLTVTSAQKNPTAFYLCASSRRSSNNEQFFGPGTRLTVL.

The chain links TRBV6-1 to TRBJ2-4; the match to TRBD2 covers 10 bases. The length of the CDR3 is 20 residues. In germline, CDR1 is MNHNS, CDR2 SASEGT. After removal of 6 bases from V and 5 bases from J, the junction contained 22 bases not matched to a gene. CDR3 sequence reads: CASSRSVFFLAGGQENIQYF. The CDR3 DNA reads TGTGCCAGCAGCCGTTCGGTCTTTTTTTTAGCGGGGGGTCAAGAAAACATTCAGTACTTC.

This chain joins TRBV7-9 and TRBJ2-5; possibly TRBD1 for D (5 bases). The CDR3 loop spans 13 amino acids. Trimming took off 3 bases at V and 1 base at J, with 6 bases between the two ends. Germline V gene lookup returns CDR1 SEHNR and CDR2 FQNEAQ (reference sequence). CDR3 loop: CASSFRVQETQYF. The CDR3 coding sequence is TGTGCCAGCAGCTTCAGGGTCCAAGAGACCCAGTACTTC.

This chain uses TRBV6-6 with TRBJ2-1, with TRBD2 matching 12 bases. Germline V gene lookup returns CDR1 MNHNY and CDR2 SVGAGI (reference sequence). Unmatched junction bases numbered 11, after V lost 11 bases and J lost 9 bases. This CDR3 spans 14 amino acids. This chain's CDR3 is CAASSLAGGPEQFF. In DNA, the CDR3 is TGTGCCGCCTCATCTCTAGCGGGGGGGCCTGAGCAGTTCTTC.

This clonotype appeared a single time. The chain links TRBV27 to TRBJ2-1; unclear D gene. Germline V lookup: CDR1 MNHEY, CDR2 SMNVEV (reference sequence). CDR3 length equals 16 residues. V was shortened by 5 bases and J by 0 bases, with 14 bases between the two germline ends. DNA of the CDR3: TGTGCCAGCAGTACCATTGGGTTTTCCTCCTACAATGAGCAGTTCTTC. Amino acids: CASSTIGFSSYNEQFF.

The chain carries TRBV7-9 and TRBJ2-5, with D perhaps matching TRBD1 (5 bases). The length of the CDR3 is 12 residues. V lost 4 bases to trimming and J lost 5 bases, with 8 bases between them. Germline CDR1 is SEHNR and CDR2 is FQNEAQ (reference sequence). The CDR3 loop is CASSSPGETQYF. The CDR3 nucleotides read TGTGCCAGCAGCTCCCCAGGGGAGACCCAGTACTTC.

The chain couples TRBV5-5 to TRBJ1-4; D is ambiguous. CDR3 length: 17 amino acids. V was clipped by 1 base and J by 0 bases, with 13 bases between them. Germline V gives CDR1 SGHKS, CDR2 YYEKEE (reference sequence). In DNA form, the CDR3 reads TGTGCCAGCAGCTTGAGAGGGTTAGTGGCAACTAATGAAAAACTGTTTTTT. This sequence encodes CASSLRGLVATNEKLFF.

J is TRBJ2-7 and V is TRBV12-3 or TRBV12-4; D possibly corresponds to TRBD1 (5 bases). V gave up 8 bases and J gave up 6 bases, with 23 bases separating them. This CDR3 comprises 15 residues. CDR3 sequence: CASGPVGQGTLEQYF. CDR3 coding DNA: TGTGCCAGCGGCCCCGTTGGGCAGGGAACGCTCGAGCAGTACTTC.

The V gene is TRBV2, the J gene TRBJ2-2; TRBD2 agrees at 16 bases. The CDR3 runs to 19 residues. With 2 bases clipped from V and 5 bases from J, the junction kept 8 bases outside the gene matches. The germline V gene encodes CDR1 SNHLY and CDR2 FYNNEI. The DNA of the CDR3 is TGTGCCAGCAGTGAACTCCCAGGGACTAGCGGGGGGGGAACCGGGGAGCTGTTTTTT. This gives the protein CASSELPGTSGGGTGELFF.